The 2 T cell receptor beta chains reported below all come from one sample, sequenced in a study of blood T cell repertoires in COVID-19. Method: immunoSEQ multiplex PCR; TCRdb's copy keeps in-frame clones and lacks some. The sample lists 14,000 to 15,000 clones, around 94% occurring once. The sample consisted of peripheral blood. These receptors were collected from a human donor with active COVID-19. The donor label of this sample is uncertain.

This clone has a single count. CDR3 loop: CAANLGGDNYGYTF. The CDR3 DNA follows: TGTGCCGCGAATCTGGGGGGGGATAACTATGGCTACACCTTC. The J gene is TRBJ1-2, the V gene TRBV6-5, with D possibly matching TRBD1 (5 bases). CDR3 length: 14 amino acids. The V gene's germline CDR1 is MNHEY and CDR2 SVGAGI. Trimming removed 11 bases at V and 1 base at J, with 17 bases between.

This clone was seen a few times. CDR3 sequence (DNA): TGTGCCAGCAGCTCTGACACCTGGTATAGCAATCAGCCCCAGCATTTT. Its protein product is CASSSDTWYSNQPQHF. The rearrangement links TRBV7-2 to TRBJ1-5; no definite D call. Between the trimmed V and J ends, which lost 4 bases and 0 bases, there was a span of 13 bases. CDR1 is SGHTA and CDR2 is FQGNSA in the germline V gene. The CDR3 extends over 16 amino acids.